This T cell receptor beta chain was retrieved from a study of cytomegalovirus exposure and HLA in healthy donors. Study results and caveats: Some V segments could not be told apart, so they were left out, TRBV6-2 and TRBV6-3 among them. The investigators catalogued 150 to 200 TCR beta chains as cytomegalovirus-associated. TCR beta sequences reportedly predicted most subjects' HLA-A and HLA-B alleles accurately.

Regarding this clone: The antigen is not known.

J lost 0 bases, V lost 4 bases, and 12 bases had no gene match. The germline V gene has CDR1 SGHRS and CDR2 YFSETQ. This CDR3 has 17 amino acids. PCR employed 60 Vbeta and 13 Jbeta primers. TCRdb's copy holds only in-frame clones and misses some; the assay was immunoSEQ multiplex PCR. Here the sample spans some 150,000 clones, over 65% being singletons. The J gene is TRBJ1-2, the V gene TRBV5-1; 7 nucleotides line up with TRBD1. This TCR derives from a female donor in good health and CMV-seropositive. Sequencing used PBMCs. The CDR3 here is CASSGFPTGAPNYGYTF. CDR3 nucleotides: TGCGCCAGCAGCGGATTCCCTACAGGGGCCCCTAACTATGGCTACACCTTC.